One and the same sample provided the 31 T cell receptor beta chains below, sequenced in a study of T-cell memory formation after mild COVID-19. TCRdb analysed the 5' RACE reads with MiXCR anew, one entry per CDR3 protein. The data contain roughly 190,000 distinct CDR3 sequences, around 30% of them seen just once; the ten biggest clones take up approximately 10%. Sequences were obtained from PBMCs or a T cell subset sorted from them (not recorded which). The source is an adult woman who had mild COVID-19 (a few samples of this study predate the infection). Cell type and time point are not known.

In this sample, this clonotype turned up a few times. The rearrangement uses TRBV30 and TRBJ1-2; D not certain. V lost 0 bases to trimming and J lost 4 bases, with 9 bases between them. Germline assignment: CDR1 GTSNPN and CDR2 SVGIG (reference sequence). The CDR3 is 13 residues long. The chain's CDR3 is CAWSVFRSYGYTF. CDR3 bases: TGTGCCTGGAGTGTATTCAGGAGCTATGGCTACACCTTC.

In nucleotides, the CDR3 is TGCGCCAGCAGCCAAGACCGGGACAGGGGGCCTATGACTGAAGCTTTCTTT. This sequence encodes CASSQDRDRGPMTEAFF. V gene TRBV4-1 combines with J gene TRBJ1-1; TRBD1 matches 12 bases. Losses at the gene ends were 0 bases for V and 5 bases for J; bases not matched to a gene: 7. CDR1 and CDR2 from the germline V gene are MGHRA and YSYEKL. The length of the CDR3 is 17 residues.

V and J are TRBV13 and TRBJ1-1; D is possibly TRBD1 (5 bases). CDR1 is PRHDT, CDR2 FYEKMQ, per germline (reference sequence). V was trimmed by 4 bases and J by 4 bases, leaving 13 bases between them. CDR3 size: 14 residues. In nucleotides, the CDR3 is TGTGCCAGCAGCTCCGGGGGGGTCTTCACTGAAGCTTTCTTT. This encodes CASSSGGVFTEAFF.

The chain combines TRBV12-3 or TRBV12-4 with TRBJ2-1; the D call may be TRBD1 or TRBD2 (5 bases each). V was shortened by 6 bases and J by 8 bases, with 20 bases between the two germline ends. The CDR3 length is 15 residues. This CDR3 reads CASRSRDGHVHEQFF. The CDR3 DNA follows: TGTGCCAGCAGGTCCCGGGACGGCCACGTCCATGAGCAGTTCTTC.

As DNA, the CDR3 is TGCAGCGTTGAAACGGGTCCGCAGTATTTT. The encoded protein is CSVETGPQYF. The chain employs TRBV29-1 and TRBJ2-3; D not resolved. V dropped 2 bases and J dropped 10 bases, with 7 bases sitting between them. Germline V lookup: CDR1 SQVTM, CDR2 ANQGSEA. The CDR3 sequence is 10 residues long.

The J gene is TRBJ1-1, the V gene TRBV7-2; perhaps TRBD1 as D (5 bases). The ends were cut back, 3 bases at V and 3 bases at J, with 11 bases in the middle. CDR3 length: 14 amino acids. CDR1 is SGHTA and CDR2 is FQGNSA in the germline V gene. CDR3 amino acids: CASSFRQLYTEAFF. CDR3 DNA sequence: TGTGCCAGCAGCTTCCGACAGTTGTACACTGAAGCTTTCTTT.

The rearrangement joins TRBV28 to TRBJ2-7; 8 bases are a match to TRBD1. CDR1 MDHEN and CDR2 SYDVKM come from the germline V gene. V lost 6 bases and J lost 3; bases outside the gene matches: 4. The CDR3 length is 13 residues. The DNA for the CDR3 is TGTGCCAGCAGATTCGGACAGGGCTACGAGCAGTACTTC. Translated: CASRFGQGYEQYF. Variable domain in full (rest from reference TRBV28 and TRBJ2-7): DVKVTQSSRYLVKRTGEKVFLECVQDMDHENMFWYRQDPGLGLRLIYFSYDVKMKEKGDIPEGYSVSREKKERFSLILESASTNQTSMYLCASRFGQGYEQYFGPGTRLTVT.

V is TRBV10-2 and J is TRBJ1-5, with D unclear. Per germline, CDR1 WSHSY and CDR2 SAAADI. V lost 7 bases, J lost 3 bases, and 10 bases lay in between. This CDR3 comprises 13 residues. The CDR3 sequence is CASMDGSNQPQHF. CDR3 in DNA: TGCGCCAGCATGGACGGTTCCAATCAGCCCCAGCATTTT.

The chain employs TRBV6-5 and TRBJ2-3; 8 bases agree with TRBD2. The V and J ends lost 0 bases and 5 bases, in that order; junction bases with no gene match: 10. CDR3 size: 17 residues. CDR1 is MNHEY, CDR2 SVGAGI, per germline. This chain's CDR3 is CASSYSPYGGARDTQYF. The CDR3 DNA is TGTGCCAGCAGTTACTCCCCCTACGGGGGGGCGAGAGATACGCAGTATTTT.

The chain recombines TRBV12-3 or TRBV12-4 with TRBJ2-1, with D possibly matching TRBD2 (6 bases). This CDR3 spans 13 amino acids. V lost 2 bases and J 10 bases, leaving 12 bases between the germline ends. The CDR3 region has the DNA TGTGCCAGCAGTTTACGGGGGTTCGGGGAGCAGTTCTTC. This sequence encodes CASSLRGFGEQFF.

V gene TRBV7-3 combines with J gene TRBJ2-5; TRBD1 matches at 10 bases. Germline V CDR1 and CDR2: SGHTA, FQGTGA. There are 17 residues in the CDR3. V lost 3 bases and J lost 4; bases outside the gene matches: 11. The CDR3 loop is CASSLMPRDRGRETQYF. The CDR3 nucleotides are TGTGCCAGCAGCTTGATGCCCCGGGACAGGGGAAGAGAGACCCAGTACTTC.

The V and J genes are TRBV20-1 and TRBJ2-2; 9 nucleotides agree with TRBD1. V was clipped by 0 bases and J by 1 base; unmatched bases: 0. This CDR3 is 15 amino acids long. Per germline, CDR1 DFQATT and CDR2 SNEGSKA (reference sequence). The CDR3 region is CSAREDRGNTGELFF. The CDR3 DNA reads as TGCAGTGCTAGAGAGGACAGGGGGAACACCGGGGAGCTGTTTTTT.

The chain employs TRBV19 and TRBJ1-1, with a tentative D call TRBD1 (6 bases). The CDR3 covers 16 residues. Between the trimmed V and J ends, which lost 5 bases and 0 bases, there was a span of 16 bases. Germline values: CDR1 LNHDA, CDR2 SQIVND (reference sequence). The CDR3 here is CASSAHRVNMNTEAFF. The CDR3 DNA reads as TGTGCCAGTAGTGCGCACAGGGTTAACATGAACACTGAAGCTTTCTTT.

This clonotype was recorded at least ten times. This sequence joins TRBV28 and TRBJ1-5, with D unresolved. Between the trimmed V and J ends, which lost 3 bases and 4 bases, there was a span of 4 bases. CDR1 and CDR2 from the germline V gene are MDHEN and SYDVKM. The CDR3 spans 12 residues. CDR3 sequence: CASSFSNQPQHF. The CDR3 DNA reads as TGTGCCAGCAGTTTTTCTAATCAGCCCCAGCATTTT.

The rearrangement joins TRBV18 to TRBJ2-7; D unclear. V was clipped by 0 bases and J by 1 base, with 10 bases between them. This CDR3 contains 15 residues. Germline V gene data show CDR1 as KGHSH and CDR2 as LQKENI. The CDR3, as DNA: TGTGCCAGCTCACCACCGGAAGCTCCATCCTACGAGCAGTACTTC. This sequence encodes CASSPPEAPSYEQYF.

This clonotype was detected once. This chain links TRBV5-1 with TRBJ2-2; 9 positions agree with TRBD1. Trimming took 2 bases from V and 4 from J; bases not matched to a gene: 3. Germline V CDR1 and CDR2: SGHRS, YFSETQ. This CDR3 is built from 15 residues. CDR3 nucleotides: TGCGCCAGCAGCTTCGGACAGGGGACCACCGGGGAGCTGTTTTTT. Translated: CASSFGQGTTGELFF. Full variable domain (remainder filled in from reference TRBV5-1 and TRBJ2-2): KAGVTQTPRYLIKTRGQQVTLSCSPISGHRSVSWYQQTPGQGLQFLFEYFSETQRNKGNFPGRFSGRQFSNSRSEMNVSTLELGDSALYLCASSFGQGTTGELFFGEGSRLTVL.

The chain has TRBV2 and TRBJ2-7, with a weak D call TRBD1 (5 bases). The germline CDR1 and CDR2 sequences are SNHLY and FYNNEI. The CDR3 contains 14 residues. Trimming shortened V by 8 bases and J by 0 bases, and 14 bases separated the two germline ends. The CDR3 sequence: CASGWVGASYEQYF. The CDR3 region has the DNA TGTGCCAGCGGCTGGGTAGGGGCCTCCTACGAGCAGTACTTC.

This clonotype was seen more than once but under ten times. The V and J genes are TRBV5-1 and TRBJ1-3; D ambiguous. V dropped 0 bases and J dropped 0 bases, with 7 bases sitting between them. Germline lookup yields CDR1 SGHRS and CDR2 YFSETQ. The CDR3 has 15 amino acids. Here the CDR3 reads CASSLGIFSGNTIYF. CDR3 nucleotide sequence: TGCGCCAGCAGCTTGGGTATTTTCTCTGGAAACACCATATATTTT.

This clonotype was seen only once. This sequence joins TRBV20-1 and TRBJ2-7, with 10 positions matching TRBD2. In germline, CDR1 is DFQATT, CDR2 SNEGSKA (reference sequence). V gave up 6 bases and J gave up 2 bases; unmatched junction bases: 7. This CDR3 is built from 14 residues. The CDR3 DNA sequence: TGCAGTGCGACCCCGAGCGGGAGGGCCTACGAGCAGTACTTC. Translated: CSATPSGRAYEQYF.

In DNA form, the CDR3 reads TGCAGTGCTAGAGATATGGACTATGGCTACACCTTC. It is translated as CSARDMDYGYTF. V gene TRBV20-1 combines with J gene TRBJ1-2; no firm D call. CDR1 and CDR2 from the germline V gene are DFQATT and SNEGSKA (reference sequence). The ends were cut back, 0 bases at V and 3 bases at J, with 5 bases in the middle. This CDR3 has 12 residues.

CDR3 in amino acids: CATSRFRGVGLNTEAFF. As DNA, the CDR3 is TGTGCCACCAGCAGATTCCGCGGTGTGGGACTGAACACTGAAGCTTTCTTT. The genes are TRBV15 and TRBJ1-1, with D possibly matching TRBD1 (5 bases). Trimming cost V 2 bases and J 0 bases, with 16 bases left between them. The CDR3 is made up of 17 amino acids. Germline V gene data show CDR1 as LNHNV and CDR2 as YYDKDF (reference sequence).

This clonotype has more than one count but fewer than ten. The rearrangement links TRBV25-1 to TRBJ1-5; a weak D match, TRBD1 (5 bases). Germline V gene lookup returns CDR1 MGHDK and CDR2 SYGVNS. The V and J ends lost 4 bases and 7 bases respectively, with 14 bases between them. This CDR3 spans 14 amino acids. The CDR3 nucleotides are TGTGCCAGCAGTGGCCCCAGGGAGGGACAGCCCCAGCATTTT. Its translation: CASSGPREGQPQHF.

This clonotype has only a few counts. The chain employs TRBV5-8 and TRBJ2-4; no reliable D call. Deletions cut 0 bases from V and 0 bases from J, with 7 bases between. From germline, CDR1 is SGHTS and CDR2 YDEGEE. This CDR3 has 15 residues. DNA for the CDR3: TGTGCCAGCAGCTTGGGCAGAATAGCCAAAAACATTCAGTACTTC. Translation: CASSLGRIAKNIQYF.

The chain joins TRBV7-3 to TRBJ2-1, with 7 bases fitting TRBD2. The trim removed 5 bases at V and 8 bases at J, leaving 15 bases unmatched. There are 16 residues in the CDR3. CDR1 is SGHTA and CDR2 is FQGTGA in the germline V gene. The CDR3, as DNA: TGTGCCAGCAGCGCGTCTCGGACTAGTCTGGGGGATGAGCAGTTCTTC. Its protein product is CASSASRTSLGDEQFF. The full variable domain, with the rest looked up from reference TRBV7-3 and TRBJ2-1, is GAGVSQTPSNKVTEKGKYVELRCDPISGHTALYWYRQSLGQGPEFLIYFQGTGAADDSGLPNDRFFAVRPEGSVSTLKIQRTERGDSAVYLCASSASRTSLGDEQFFGPGTRLTVL.

The chain carries TRBV7-2 and TRBJ2-7, with D hard to call. CDR1 is SGHTA and CDR2 is FQGNSA in the germline V gene. CDR3 length equals 12 residues. Trimming took off 5 bases at V and 3 bases at J, with 8 bases between the two ends. CDR3: CASSALLYEQYF. The DNA for the CDR3 is TGTGCCAGCAGCGCTTTACTCTACGAGCAGTACTTC.

This clonotype was seen ten or more times. The chain is built from TRBV4-1 and TRBJ1-1; no clear D. The CDR3 totals 14 residues. V lost 0 bases to trimming and J lost 5 bases, with 10 bases between them. Germline assignment: CDR1 MGHRA and CDR2 YSYEKL. CDR3 coding DNA: TGCGCCAGCAGCCAAGAGGATCTGCGGACTGAAGCTTTCTTT. Translated: CASSQEDLRTEAFF.

V and J are TRBV4-3 and TRBJ1-6, with D perhaps TRBD1 (5 bases). Germline V gives CDR1 LGHNA, CDR2 YSLEER. The CDR3 contains 13 residues. Trimming removed 1 base at V and 10 bases at J, with 8 bases between. CDR3: CASSQGRDSPLHF. In DNA, the CDR3 is TGCGCCAGCAGCCAAGGACGGGACTCACCCCTCCACTTT.

V and J are TRBV3-1 and TRBJ2-7, with D maybe TRBD1 (5 bases). CDR1 and CDR2 (germline): LGHDT, YNNKEL (reference sequence). Trimming removed 4 bases at V and 5 bases at J, with 21 bases between. The CDR3 totals 16 residues. In nucleotides, the CDR3 is TGTGCCAGCAGCCCCCCGGCTGGCAGGCGGACAAACGAGCAGTACTTC. Translating it yields CASSPPAGRRTNEQYF.

This chain connects TRBV7-6 to TRBJ1-1; 7 bases align to TRBD1. V lost 4 bases, J lost 1 base, and 6 bases stayed unmatched. The CDR3 covers 15 residues. The germline CDR1 and CDR2 sequences are SGHVS and FNYEAQ. The CDR3 loop is CASSWHRGPNTEAFF. In DNA form, the CDR3 reads TGTGCCAGCAGCTGGCACAGGGGACCGAACACTGAAGCTTTCTTT. Full variable domain (outside the CDR3, taken from reference TRBV7-6 and TRBJ1-1): GAGVSQSPRYKVTKRGQDVALRCDPISGHVSLYWYRQALGQGPEFLTYFNYEAQQDKSGLPNDRFSAERPEGSISTLTIQRTEQRDSAMYRCASSWHRGPNTEAFFGQGTRLTVV.

Only a few counts were recorded for this clonotype. The J gene is TRBJ2-1, the V gene TRBV19, with TRBD2 matching 10 bases. Germline CDR1 is LNHDA and CDR2 is SQIVND (reference sequence). J was trimmed by 1 base and V by 6 bases; bases with no gene match: 6. The CDR3 runs 16 residues. The CDR3 region is CASRGVSGRSYNEQFF. CDR3 nucleotide sequence: TGTGCCAGTAGGGGGGTTAGCGGGAGGTCCTACAATGAGCAGTTCTTC.

V gene TRBV5-1 combines with J gene TRBJ2-5, with D unresolved. Between the trimmed V and J ends, which lost 2 bases and 2 bases, there was a span of 10 bases. CDR1 and CDR2 from the germline V gene are SGHRS and YFSETQ. The CDR3 has 14 residues. The CDR3 DNA reads TGCGCCAGCAGCTTTAAGCCAGGACAAGAGACCCAGTACTTC. Its translation: CASSFKPGQETQYF.